The 16 T cell receptor beta chains reported below all come from one sample, sequenced in a study of vaccination and CD4 T cells after COVID-19. These receptors' targets are unknown. Cultured CD4+ T-cell DNA underwent Oncomine TCR Beta short-read sequencing. Each CDR3 protein is one row after TCRdb ran MiXCR on the PCR reads. Of some 12,000 distinct CDR3 sequences listed, more than 40% are singletons. Described treatment: 10-day PBMC culture with coronavirus spike peptide pools or control peptides (ViraFEST assay). Material: CD4+ T cells from blood, cultured in vitro. All receptors derive from a human donor who had recovered from COVID-19.

CDR3: CASMHRETYEQYF. For the CDR3, the DNA is TGTGCCAGCATGCACAGGGAGACTTACGAGCAGTACTTC. The chain is built from TRBV28 and TRBJ2-7; TRBD1 might be the D (6 bases). CDR1 MDHEN and CDR2 SYDVKM come from the germline V gene. Trimming shortened V by 7 bases and J by 4 bases, and 14 bases separated the two germline ends. The CDR3 extends over 13 amino acids.

Only a few counts were recorded for this clonotype. The chain uses TRBV11-2 and TRBJ1-1, with 7 bases matching TRBD1. The CDR3 contains 13 residues. J gave up 11 bases and V 5 bases, and 11 bases lay outside the gene matches. Germline V gives CDR1 SGHAT, CDR2 FQNNGV. Here the CDR3 DNA reads TGTGCCAGCAGCCTAACCCCACAGGGGACGGCTTTCTTT. As protein: CASSLTPQGTAFF.

V usage is TRBV30 and J usage is TRBJ2-7, with 9 nucleotides matching TRBD2. The V gene's germline CDR1 is GTSNPN and CDR2 SVGIG (reference sequence). J lost 2 bases, V lost 3 bases, and 14 bases had no gene match. This CDR3 is 17 amino acids long. Here the CDR3 DNA reads TGTGCCTGGAGCCCACCCCCAAGACTAGCGGTGACCTACGAGCAGTACTTC. Protein: CAWSPPPRLAVTYEQYF.

The rearrangement links TRBV6-2 or TRBV6-3 to TRBJ2-7, with D possibly matching TRBD2 (5 bases). V shed 5 bases and J shed 4 bases, with 21 bases lying between them. CDR1 MNHEY and CDR2 SVGEGT come from the germline V gene. CDR3 size: 16 residues. In DNA, the CDR3 is TGTGCCAGCAGTAAGGCGAGAGGGAACTCGAGGTACGAGCAGTACTTC. It encodes CASSKARGNSRYEQYF.

The J gene is TRBJ1-2, the V gene TRBV10-3, with D unresolved. The CDR3 totals 14 residues. CDR1 ENHRY and CDR2 SYGVKD come from the germline V gene. The V end lost 4 bases, the J end lost 8 bases, and 17 bases lay between the germline ends. The CDR3 reads CAISGTTLSGGYTF. The CDR3 DNA reads as TGTGCCATCAGTGGAACGACTCTTTCGGGAGGCTACACCTTC.

The sample holds a few counts of this clonotype. J is TRBJ1-5 and V is TRBV7-9; D call uncertain. Germline-derived CDR1 and CDR2 are SEHNR and FQNEAQ (reference sequence). V shed 7 bases and J shed 3 bases, with 7 bases lying between them. The CDR3 sequence is 12 residues long. CDR3 loop: CASTGNNQPQHF. The DNA for the CDR3 is TGTGCCAGCACGGGGAACAATCAGCCCCAGCATTTT.

In its sample, this clonotype was seen a few times. This chain connects TRBV20-1 to TRBJ1-2; D unresolved. V lost 4 bases, J lost 2 bases, and 8 bases lay in between. The CDR3 extends over 12 amino acids. The germline gives CDR1 DFQATT, CDR2 SNEGSKA (reference sequence). The CDR3 coding sequence is TGCAGTGCTACCGACAAGAACTATGGCTACACCTTC. Translation gives CSATDKNYGYTF.

J is TRBJ2-3 and V is TRBV20-1; TRBD2 matches 9 bases. This CDR3 is built from 14 residues. V gave up 3 bases and J gave up 0 bases; unmatched junction bases: 1. Germline V CDR1 and CDR2: DFQATT, SNEGSKA (reference sequence). The chain's CDR3 is CSARREGSTDTQYF. The CDR3 DNA reads as TGCAGTGCTAGGCGGGAGGGTAGCACAGATACGCAGTATTTT.

V gene TRBV2 combines with J gene TRBJ1-6, with D possibly being TRBD1 (5 bases). The CDR3 sequence is 13 residues long. The V and J ends lost 8 bases and 9 bases respectively, with 14 bases between them. The germline V gene has CDR1 SNHLY and CDR2 FYNNEI. This CDR3 is CASGLRGGSPLHF. Written as DNA, the CDR3 is TGTGCCAGCGGTCTGAGGGGTGGTTCACCCCTCCACTTT.

This clonotype was found a few times. V is TRBV30 and J is TRBJ1-2, with TRBD1 matching 9 bases. The CDR3 is made up of 15 amino acids. The germline gives CDR1 GTSNPN, CDR2 SVGIG (reference sequence). V shed 1 base and J 1 base; nucleotides not matched to a gene: 4. The CDR3 sequence: CAWSGGQGNNYGYTF. The CDR3 DNA reads TGTGCCTGGAGTGGGGGACAGGGAAATAACTATGGCTACACCTTC.

This clonotype was seen a few times. The J gene is TRBJ2-3, the V gene TRBV6-1; the match to TRBD1 covers 7 bases. The V gene end was trimmed by 7 bases and the J gene end by 4 bases; junction bases not matched to a gene: 14. This CDR3 region has 16 residues. From germline, CDR1 is MNHNS and CDR2 SASEGT. DNA of the CDR3: TGTGCCAGCACCGCACGGACAGGCACAGGGCCAGATACGCAGTATTTT. Translated, it gives CASTARTGTGPDTQYF.

This sequence joins TRBV7-9 and TRBJ2-7, with 9 nucleotides matching TRBD2. Germline V CDR1 and CDR2: SEHNR, FQNEAQ (reference sequence). After removal of 1 base from V and 5 bases from J, the junction contained 21 bases not matched to a gene. The CDR3 runs to 20 residues. The CDR3 loop is CASSLVYLGTSIGGSDEQYF. The CDR3 DNA reads as TGTGCCAGCAGCTTAGTATATTTGGGGACTAGCATTGGGGGATCGGACGAGCAGTACTTC.

This rearrangement joins TRBV2 to TRBJ1-1, with TRBD1 identical over 8 bases. This CDR3 is 14 amino acids long. Germline V gives CDR1 SNHLY, CDR2 FYNNEI. V shed 4 bases, J shed 4 bases, and the junction held 5 bases outside the gene matches. CDR3 in DNA: TGTGCCAGCAGTGGACAGGGGCGCCTCACTGAAGCTTTCTTT. Protein: CASSGQGRLTEAFF.

This clonotype was counted a few times. The chain has TRBV19 and TRBJ2-3; D ambiguous. Deletions cut 6 bases from V and 5 bases from J, with 12 bases between. CDR3 length equals 13 residues. Germline CDR1 and CDR2: LNHDA and SQIVND (reference sequence). CDR3: CASSTASLDTQYF. For the CDR3, the DNA is TGTGCCAGTAGCACCGCCAGCCTAGATACGCAGTATTTT.

V usage is TRBV2 and J usage is TRBJ2-2, with unresolved D. V was trimmed by 6 bases and J by 6 bases, leaving 8 bases between them. The germline V gene has CDR1 SNHLY and CDR2 FYNNEI. CDR3 length equals 12 residues. CDR3: CASSDHAGELFF. The CDR3 DNA sequence: TGTGCCAGCAGCGACCACGCCGGGGAGCTGTTTTTT. Full variable domain (missing parts from reference TRBV2 and TRBJ2-2): EPEVTQTPSHQVTQMGQEVILRCVPISNHLYFYWYRQILGQKVEFLVSFYNNEISEKSEIFDDQFSVERPDGSNFTLKIRSTKLEDSAMYFCASSDHAGELFFGEGSRLTVL.

This sequence joins TRBV19 and TRBJ1-1, with D uncertain. Trimming removed 0 bases at V and 1 base at J, with 6 bases between. Germline CDR1 is LNHDA and CDR2 is SQIVND (reference sequence). The CDR3 extends over 14 amino acids. The CDR3 is CASSIDPANTEAFF. CDR3 bases: TGTGCCAGTAGTATAGATCCAGCGAACACTGAAGCTTTCTTT.